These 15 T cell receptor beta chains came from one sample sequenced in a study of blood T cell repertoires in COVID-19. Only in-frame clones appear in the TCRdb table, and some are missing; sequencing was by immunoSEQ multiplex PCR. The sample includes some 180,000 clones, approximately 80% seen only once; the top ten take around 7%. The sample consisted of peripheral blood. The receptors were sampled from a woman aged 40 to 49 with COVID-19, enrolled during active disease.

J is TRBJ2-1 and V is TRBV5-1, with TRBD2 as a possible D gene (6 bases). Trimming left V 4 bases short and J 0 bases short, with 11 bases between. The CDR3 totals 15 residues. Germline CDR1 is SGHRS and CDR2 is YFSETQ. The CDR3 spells CASSESGVSYNEQFF. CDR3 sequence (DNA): TGCGCCAGCAGCGAATCGGGAGTCTCCTACAATGAGCAGTTCTTC.

The CDR3 loop reads CASSIGTSPEAFF. The CDR3 bases are TGTGCCAGTAGTATAGGCACATCCCCTGAAGCTTTCTTT. The chain recombines TRBV19 with TRBJ1-1; no definite D call. This CDR3 comprises 13 residues. V was shortened by 1 base and J by 6 bases, with 9 bases between the two germline ends. Germline V gene sequence: CDR1 LNHDA, CDR2 SQIVND (reference sequence).

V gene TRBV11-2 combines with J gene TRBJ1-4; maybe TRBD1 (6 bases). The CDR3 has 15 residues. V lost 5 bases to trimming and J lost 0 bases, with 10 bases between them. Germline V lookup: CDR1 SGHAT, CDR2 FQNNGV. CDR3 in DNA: TGTGCCAGCAGCCCAGGGGAAGCAACTAATGAAAAACTGTTTTTT. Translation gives CASSPGEATNEKLFF.

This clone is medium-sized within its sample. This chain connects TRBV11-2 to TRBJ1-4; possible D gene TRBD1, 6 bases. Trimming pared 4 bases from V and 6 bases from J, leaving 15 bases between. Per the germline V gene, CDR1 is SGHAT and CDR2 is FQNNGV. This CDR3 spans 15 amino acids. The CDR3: CASSSSRDNHEKLFF. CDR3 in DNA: TGTGCCAGCAGCTCTTCCCGGGACAACCATGAAAAACTGTTTTTT.

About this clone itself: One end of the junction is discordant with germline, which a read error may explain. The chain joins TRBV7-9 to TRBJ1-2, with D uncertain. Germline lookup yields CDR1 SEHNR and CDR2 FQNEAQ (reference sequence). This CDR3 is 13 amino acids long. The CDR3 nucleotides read TGTGCCAGCAGCTTAGCGCGTCTCCGAGAGGTGGCCTTC. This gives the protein CASSLARLREVAF.

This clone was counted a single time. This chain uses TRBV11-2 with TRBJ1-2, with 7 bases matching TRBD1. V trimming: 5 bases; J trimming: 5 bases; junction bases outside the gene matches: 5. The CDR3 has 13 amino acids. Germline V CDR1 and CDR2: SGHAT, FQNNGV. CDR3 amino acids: CASSIPGGYGYTF. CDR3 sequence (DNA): TGTGCCAGCAGCATACCAGGGGGGTATGGCTACACCTTC.

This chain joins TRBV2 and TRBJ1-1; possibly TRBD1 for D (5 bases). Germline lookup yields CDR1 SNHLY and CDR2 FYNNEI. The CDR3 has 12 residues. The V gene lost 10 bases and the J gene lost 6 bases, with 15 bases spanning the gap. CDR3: CATAGRQPEAFF. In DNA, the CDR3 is TGTGCCACAGCGGGACGACAGCCTGAAGCTTTCTTT.

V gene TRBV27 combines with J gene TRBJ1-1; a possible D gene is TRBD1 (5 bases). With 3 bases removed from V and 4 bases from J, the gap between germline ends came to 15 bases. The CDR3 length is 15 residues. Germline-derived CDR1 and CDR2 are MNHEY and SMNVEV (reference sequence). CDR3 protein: CASSFEQGLGTEAFF. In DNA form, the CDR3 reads TGTGCCAGCAGTTTTGAGCAGGGCCTGGGCACTGAAGCTTTCTTT.

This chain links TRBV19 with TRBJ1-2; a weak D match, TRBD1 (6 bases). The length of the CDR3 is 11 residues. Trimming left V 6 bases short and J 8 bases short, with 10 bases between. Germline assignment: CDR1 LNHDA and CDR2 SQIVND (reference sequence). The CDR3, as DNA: TGTGCCAGTAGGACAGGTCGGGGCTACACCTTC. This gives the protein CASRTGRGYTF.

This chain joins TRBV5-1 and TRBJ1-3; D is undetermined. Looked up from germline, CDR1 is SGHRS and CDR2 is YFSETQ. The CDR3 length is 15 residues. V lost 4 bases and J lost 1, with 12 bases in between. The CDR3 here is CASSPYTGSGNTIYF. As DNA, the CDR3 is TGCGCCAGCAGCCCCTATACGGGTTCTGGAAACACCATATATTTT.

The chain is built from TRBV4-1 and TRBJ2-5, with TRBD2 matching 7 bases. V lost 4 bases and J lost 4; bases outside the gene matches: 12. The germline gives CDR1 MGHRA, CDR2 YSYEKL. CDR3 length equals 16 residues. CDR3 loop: CASSLSDGRRGETQYF. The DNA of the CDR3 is TGCGCCAGCAGCCTGTCGGACGGGAGGCGAGGAGAGACCCAGTACTTC.

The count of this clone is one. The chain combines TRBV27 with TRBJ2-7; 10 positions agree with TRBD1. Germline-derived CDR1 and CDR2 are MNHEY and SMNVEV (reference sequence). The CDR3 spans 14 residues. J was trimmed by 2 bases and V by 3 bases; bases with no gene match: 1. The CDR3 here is CASSLGQGPYEQYF. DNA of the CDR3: TGTGCCAGCAGTTTGGGACAGGGGCCCTACGAGCAGTACTTC.

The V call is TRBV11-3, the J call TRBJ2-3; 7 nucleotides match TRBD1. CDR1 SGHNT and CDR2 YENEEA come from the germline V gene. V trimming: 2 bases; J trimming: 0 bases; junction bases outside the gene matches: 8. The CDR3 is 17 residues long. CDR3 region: CASSLRGPKSSTDTQYF. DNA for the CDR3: TGTGCCAGCAGCTTAAGGGGGCCCAAATCTAGCACAGATACGCAGTATTTT.

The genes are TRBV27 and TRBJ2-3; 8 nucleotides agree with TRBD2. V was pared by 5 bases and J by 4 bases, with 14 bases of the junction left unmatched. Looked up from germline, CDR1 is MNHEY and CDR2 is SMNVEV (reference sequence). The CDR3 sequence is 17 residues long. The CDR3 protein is CASSPTPGGAVPDTQYF. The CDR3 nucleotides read TGTGCCAGCAGTCCGACCCCGGGGGGGGCGGTCCCAGATACGCAGTATTTT.

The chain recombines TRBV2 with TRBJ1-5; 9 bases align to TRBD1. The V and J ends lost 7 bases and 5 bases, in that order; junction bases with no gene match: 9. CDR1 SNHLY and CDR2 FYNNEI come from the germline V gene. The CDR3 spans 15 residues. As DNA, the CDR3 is TGTGCCAGCACTGGGACAGGGTCAAGAGATCAGCCCCAGCATTTT. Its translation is CASTGTGSRDQPQHF.